Below, 4 T cell receptor beta chains from the same sample are listed, as sequenced in a study of graft-versus-host responses after intestinal transplantation. The repertoire was sequenced with immunoSEQ multiplex PCR; TCRdb's copy has only in-frame clones and lacks some. The sample shows tens of thousands of clones, roughly nine tenths of them seen only once. No antigen has been assigned to these receptors. The input for sequencing was unstimulated CD4+ T cells sorted from spleen or lymph node cells, taken before intestinal transplant. These receptors were collected from a human donor who received an intestinal transplant.

The chain uses TRBV11-2 and TRBJ1-2, with D perhaps matching TRBD1 (6 bases). V lost 0 bases to trimming and J lost 5 bases, with 16 bases between them. The CDR3 is 16 residues long. In germline, CDR1 is SGHAT, CDR2 FQNNGV. The CDR3 nucleotides read TGTGCCAGCAGCTTAGAGTGGGCAGGGGTAGGATATGGCTACACCTTC. This translates into CASSLEWAGVGYGYTF.

This clone was seen only once. The chain uses TRBV19 and TRBJ2-5, with TRBD2 identical over 7 bases. V lost 6 bases and J lost 5; bases outside the gene matches: 9. Germline V gene data show CDR1 as LNHDA and CDR2 as SQIVND (reference sequence). This CDR3 region has 14 residues. The CDR3, as DNA: TGTGCCAGTAGACCGGGCCCCGGGGGGGAGACCCAGTACTTC. Its protein product is CASRPGPGGETQYF.

This chain uses TRBV5-1 with TRBJ2-5; 12 bases fit TRBD2. Germline assignment: CDR1 SGHRS and CDR2 YFSETQ. CDR3 size: 14 residues. Trimming cost V 4 bases and J 5 bases; bases outside gene matches: 3. CDR3 loop: CASSGGLAGETQYF. CDR3 bases: TGCGCCAGCAGCGGCGGACTAGCGGGGGAGACCCAGTACTTC. Full variable domain (remainder filled in from reference TRBV5-1 and TRBJ2-5): KAGVTQTPRYLIKTRGQQVTLSCSPISGHRSVSWYQQTPGQGLQFLFEYFSETQRNKGNFPGRFSGRQFSNSRSEMNVSTLELGDSALYLCASSGGLAGETQYFGPGTRLLVL.

The chain is built from TRBV7-8 and TRBJ2-1, with TRBD2 matching 8 bases. The germline gives CDR1 SGHVS, CDR2 FQNEAQ. The CDR3 contains 13 residues. The trim removed 1 base at V and 9 bases at J, leaving 2 bases unmatched. The CDR3 reads CASSLVAGTEQFF. The DNA for the CDR3 is TGTGCCAGCAGCTTAGTAGCGGGGACTGAGCAGTTCTTC.